This TCR beta chain appears in the sequencing data of a study of blood T cell repertoires in COVID-19. Whole-study context: PBMCs, B-cell-depleted T cells, or T cells were the source of the cDNA or gDNA that made up the material.

Clones were sequenced by immunoSEQ multiplex PCR, and TCRdb holds only the in-frame ones, with some missing. Of tens of thousands of clones detected, around nine tenths appear once; the ten largest clones hold roughly 13%. The germline V gene has CDR1 MNHEY and CDR2 SVGAGI. The germline V and J ends were trimmed by 0 bases and 7 bases, with 12 bases remaining between them. The CDR3 has 15 residues. Sequenced: peripheral blood. The sequence derives from a man in his sixties with active COVID-19. The rearrangement joins TRBV6-5 to TRBJ1-4; D gene ambiguous. In DNA form, the CDR3 reads TGTGCCAGCAGTTACTCGAACCAGGCGGGTGAAAAACTGTTTTTT. The encoded protein is CASSYSNQAGEKLFF.